These 17 T cell receptor beta chains were sequenced from one sample in a study of blood T cell repertoires in COVID-19. Method: immunoSEQ multiplex PCR; TCRdb's copy keeps in-frame clones and lacks some. Among approximately 32,000 clones listed, roughly 84% were seen once. The sample comprised peripheral blood. Receptors were obtained from a man aged 55 to 70 with active COVID-19.

This sequence joins TRBV6-4 and TRBJ2-1, with a weak D call TRBD2 (6 bases). The CDR3 covers 13 residues. CDR1 is MRHNA and CDR2 is SNTAGT in the germline V gene. Trimming left V 2 bases short and J 15 bases short, with 17 bases between. This CDR3 is CASSDGVGSRAFF. The CDR3 DNA follows: TGTGCCAGCAGTGACGGTGTCGGGAGTAGGGCGTTCTTC.

V usage is TRBV5-1 and J usage is TRBJ2-5, with a possible D match to TRBD1 (6 bases). Trimming left V 0 bases short and J 1 base short, with 10 bases between. The CDR3 is made up of 15 amino acids. From germline, CDR1 is SGHRS and CDR2 YFSETQ. CDR3 DNA sequence: TGCGCCAGCAGCTTGGAGGGGGTCCCCCAAGAGACCCAGTACTTC. It codes for CASSLEGVPQETQYF. The variable domain in full, completed from reference TRBV5-1 and TRBJ2-5, reads KAGVTQTPRYLIKTRGQQVTLSCSPISGHRSVSWYQQTPGQGLQFLFEYFSETQRNKGNFPGRFSGRQFSNSRSEMNVSTLELGDSALYLCASSLEGVPQETQYFGPGTRLLVL.

V usage is TRBV7-8 and J usage is TRBJ2-7; D gene ambiguous. The CDR3 is 13 amino acids. In germline, CDR1 is SGHVS, CDR2 FQNEAQ. The ends were cut back, 0 bases at V and 6 bases at J, with 9 bases in the middle. CDR3 sequence reads: CASSLAVGSEQYF. CDR3 in DNA: TGTGCCAGCAGCTTAGCGGTGGGCTCCGAGCAGTACTTC.

This chain's CDR3 is CASSLLGADTQYF. The CDR3, as DNA: TGTGCCAGCAGCCTCCTAGGGGCAGATACGCAGTATTTT. The chain is built from TRBV3-1 (or the pseudogene TRBV3-2) and TRBJ2-3; D perhaps matches TRBD1 (5 bases). The germline V and J ends were trimmed by 4 bases and 4 bases, with 9 bases remaining between them. Germline CDR1 reads LGHDT; CDR2 reads YNNKEL (reference sequence). The CDR3 totals 13 residues.

This chain connects TRBV7-8 to TRBJ2-3; 8 bases align to TRBD2. The germline gives CDR1 SGHVS, CDR2 FQNEAQ. J was trimmed by 2 bases and V by 2 bases; bases with no gene match: 3. The CDR3 runs to 15 residues. The CDR3 loop is CASSLIAGTTDTQYF. The CDR3 nucleotides read TGTGCCAGCAGCTTAATAGCGGGAACCACAGATACGCAGTATTTT. Combining the CDR3 with reference TRBV7-8 and TRBJ2-3 gives the whole variable domain GAGVSQSPRYKVAKRGQDVALRCDPISGHVSLFWYQQALGQGPEFLTYFQNEAQLDKSGLPSDRFFAERPEGSVSTLKIQRTQQEDSAVYLCASSLIAGTTDTQYFGPGTRLTVL.

The rearrangement uses TRBV30 and TRBJ1-6, with TRBD1 matching over 8 bases. Germline lookup yields CDR1 GTSNPN and CDR2 SVGIG (reference sequence). The CDR3 totals 12 residues. Unmatched junction bases numbered 0, after V lost 5 bases and J lost 6 bases. Here the CDR3 DNA reads TGTGCCTGGGACAGGGGTAATTCACCCCTCCACTTT. Protein sequence: CAWDRGNSPLHF.

The chain combines TRBV5-1 with TRBJ2-3, with 12 positions matching TRBD2. The CDR3 length is 15 residues. Losses at the gene ends were 5 bases for V and 4 bases for J; bases not matched to a gene: 5. Germline CDR1 is SGHRS and CDR2 is YFSETQ. The CDR3 nucleotides read TGCGCCAGCAGACCGGGACTAGCGGGCCCAGATACGCAGTATTTT. It codes for CASRPGLAGPDTQYF.

V is TRBV27 and J is TRBJ2-5, with 7 bases lining up with TRBD2. Trimming removed 2 bases from V and 5 bases from J; junction bases left unmatched: 11. Germline V CDR1 and CDR2: MNHEY, SMNVEV (reference sequence). The CDR3 is made up of 16 amino acids. CDR3: CASSLNGRSPIETQYF. CDR3 nucleotides: TGTGCCAGCAGTTTAAACGGGAGGTCCCCTATTGAGACCCAGTACTTC.

The chain is built from TRBV7-9 and TRBJ1-6, with 8 bases identical to TRBD1. CDR1 is SEHNR, CDR2 FQNEAQ, per germline (reference sequence). The CDR3 runs 16 residues. Trimming took 5 bases from V and 5 from J; bases not matched to a gene: 8. As DNA, the CDR3 is TGTGCCAGCAGCCCTGACAGGGGTGGGGATAATTCACCCCTCCACTTT. The encoded protein is CASSPDRGGDNSPLHF.

CDR3 nucleotide sequence: TGTGCCAGCAGCTTAGGATCTGGGGGCGGCGGCACAGATACGCAGTATTTT. Translating it yields CASSLGSGGGGTDTQYF. V is TRBV7-9 and J is TRBJ2-3; D may be TRBD1 (6 bases). V lost 1 base to trimming and J lost 1 base, with 15 bases between them. The CDR3 has 17 amino acids. The germline V gene has CDR1 SEHNR and CDR2 FQNEAQ (reference sequence).

The chain has TRBV4-3 and TRBJ1-6; tentative D call: TRBD1 (6 bases). The germline CDR1 and CDR2 sequences are LGHNA and YSLEER. Trimming took off 0 bases at V and 15 bases at J, with 18 bases between the two ends. The CDR3 runs to 15 residues. The CDR3 is CASSQERTALVVLHF. In nucleotides, the CDR3 is TGCGCCAGCAGCCAAGAGAGGACAGCCCTCGTGGTCCTCCACTTT.

The gene calls are TRBV9 and TRBJ1-2; unclear D gene. V was pared by 0 bases and J by 4 bases, with 13 bases between. This CDR3 region has 15 residues. Germline V gives CDR1 SGDLS, CDR2 YYNGEE. CDR3 sequence: CASSVGSSGPYGYTF. The CDR3 DNA reads TGTGCCAGCAGCGTAGGGTCGTCAGGCCCCTATGGCTACACCTTC. Full variable domain (rest looked up from reference TRBV9 and TRBJ1-2): DSGVTQTPKHLITATGQRVTLRCSPRSGDLSVYWYQQSLDQGLQFLIQYYNGEERAKGNILERFSAQQFPDLHSELNLSSLELGDSALYFCASSVGSSGPYGYTFGSGTRLTVV.

This sequence joins TRBV5-4 and TRBJ2-1, with 12 bases matching TRBD2. J was trimmed by 4 bases and V by 0 bases; bases with no gene match: 2. The CDR3 is 16 amino acids. Per the germline V gene, CDR1 is SGHNT and CDR2 is YYREEE (reference sequence). The chain's CDR3 is CASSLGLAGGYNEQFF. In DNA form, the CDR3 reads TGTGCCAGCAGCTTGGGCCTAGCGGGAGGGTACAATGAGCAGTTCTTC.

This chain joins TRBV3-1 (or the pseudogene TRBV3-2) and TRBJ2-5; D is ambiguous. Germline CDR1 reads LGHDT; CDR2 reads YNNKEL (reference sequence). Trimming left V 3 bases short and J 5 bases short, with 7 bases between. This CDR3 region has 12 residues. The CDR3 protein is CASSHLGETQYF. Written as DNA, the CDR3 is TGTGCCAGCAGCCACCTCGGGGAGACCCAGTACTTC.

The gene calls are TRBV5-4 and TRBJ2-1; 7 positions agree with TRBD2. V lost 3 bases and J lost 5; bases outside the gene matches: 8. The germline gives CDR1 SGHNT, CDR2 YYREEE (reference sequence). This CDR3 region has 15 residues. CDR3 sequence (DNA): TGTGCCAGCAGCTCCTCCGGGACTATGAACAATGAGCAGTTCTTC. Translating it yields CASSSSGTMNNEQFF.

The V call is TRBV7-6, the J call TRBJ2-1; TRBD2 matches at 7 bases. V lost 5 bases and J lost 5; bases outside the gene matches: 9. This CDR3 is built from 15 residues. Germline V CDR1 and CDR2: SGHVS, FNYEAQ. DNA of the CDR3: TGTGCCAGCAGCGCCCGGGACTACATAGACAATGAGCAGTTCTTC. It specifies CASSARDYIDNEQFF.

The chain has TRBV12-5 and TRBJ1-4; the D is unclear. Germline V gene sequence: CDR1 LGHNT, CDR2 FRNRAP. V was cut by 5 bases and J by 7 bases, with 17 bases left in between. The CDR3 is 15 amino acids. CDR3 bases: TGTGCTAGTGGTCCTGAGAGGGCCTGGGGTGAAAAACTGTTTTTT. Its protein is CASGPERAWGEKLFF. Full variable domain (missing parts from reference TRBV12-5 and TRBJ1-4): DARVTQTPRHKVTEMGQEVTMRCQPILGHNTVFWYRQTMMQGLELLAYFRNRAPLDDSGMPKDRFSAEMPDATLATLKIQPSEPRDSAVYFCASGPERAWGEKLFFGSGTQLSVL.